This T cell receptor (beta chain) originates from a study of blood T cell repertoires in COVID-19. Study-wide background: The samples span acute and convalescent COVID-19 from the United States, Italy and Spain. T cells, B-cell-depleted T cells, or PBMCs provided the cDNA or gDNA that served as material.

Some clones are missing from TCRdb's copy, which holds only in-frame ones; the method was immunoSEQ multiplex PCR. Here the sample spans approximately 100,000 clones, over 75% being singletons. V was trimmed by 6 bases and J by 5 bases, leaving 13 bases between them. This CDR3 contains 14 residues. Germline V CDR1 and CDR2: MNHEY, SVGAGI. The clonotype was recovered from a human donor in a cohort sampled during active or convalescent COVID-19. V gene TRBV6-5 combines with J gene TRBJ1-4; D gene ambiguous. The sequenced material came from peripheral blood. The DNA for the CDR3 is TGTGCCAGCAGCGAGAGAGGTCCGAATGAAAAACTGTTTTTT. As protein: CASSERGPNEKLFF.